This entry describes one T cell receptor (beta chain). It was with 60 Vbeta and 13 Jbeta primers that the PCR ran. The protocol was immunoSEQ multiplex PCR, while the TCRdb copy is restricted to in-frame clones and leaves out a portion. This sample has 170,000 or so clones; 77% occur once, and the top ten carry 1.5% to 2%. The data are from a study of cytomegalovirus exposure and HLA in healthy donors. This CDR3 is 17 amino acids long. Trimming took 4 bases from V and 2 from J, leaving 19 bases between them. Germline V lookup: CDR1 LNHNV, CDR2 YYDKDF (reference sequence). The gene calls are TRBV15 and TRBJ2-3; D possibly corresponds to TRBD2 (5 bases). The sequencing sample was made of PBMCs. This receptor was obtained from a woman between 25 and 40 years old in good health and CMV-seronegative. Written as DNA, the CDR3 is TGTGCCACCAGCACCCCGGCCTGGGAGCGGACCACAGATACGCAGTATTTT. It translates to CATSTPAWERTTDTQYF.